Below, one T cell receptor beta chain is given with its context. What it binds is unknown. These data are taken from a study of a mutant IDH1 vaccine in newly diagnosed glioma. For the study at large: Across weeks 1, 3, 5, 7, 11, 15, 19 and 23, patients received a vaccination each time, eight in all. Patients got their first vaccination 4-6 weeks after radiotherapy alone, or with temozolomide cycles. It was radiotherapy, temozolomide, or both that patients received previously, with most receiving both. Findings and limits, study-wide: Pseudoprogression appeared independent of alterations in top peripheral clonotypes.

Germline V gene lookup returns CDR1 MDHEN and CDR2 SYDVKM. This CDR3 is 14 amino acids long. Trimming shortened V by 6 bases and J by 8 bases, and 14 bases separated the two germline ends. The table came from immunoSEQ multiplex PCR; TCRdb's copy has only in-frame clones and leaves some out. The table has roughly 50,000 clones, about 86% seen once; the top ten hold 3% to 3.5%. Time point reported: week 5, during vaccination. Each dose of the vaccine consisted of 300 ug of mutant IDH1 20-mer peptide, with topical imiquimod. This material consisted of PBMCs, taken from a glioma patient whose treatment included an IDH1 peptide vaccine. This TCR was sampled from a man aged 25 to 40 with glioma. The chain links TRBV28 to TRBJ1-6, with D possibly matching TRBD1 (5 bases). The CDR3 region is CASRPPVGDSPLHF. In DNA form, the CDR3 reads TGTGCCAGCAGACCTCCAGTGGGGGATTCACCCCTCCACTTT. Filled out from reference TRBV28 and TRBJ1-6, the complete variable domain reads DVKVTQSSRYLVKRTGEKVFLECVQDMDHENMFWYRQDPGLGLRLIYFSYDVKMKEKGDIPEGYSVSREKKERFSLILESASTNQTSMYLCASRPPVGDSPLHFGNGTRLTVT.